Listed below are T cell receptor beta chains from one sample, sequenced in a study of T cells in Graves' hyperthyroidism and ophthalmopathy. One entry per CDR3 protein results from TCRdb running MiXCR on the multiplex PCR reads. The sample lists around 500,000 distinct CDR3 sequences, about 16% occurring once. The sequenced sample consisted of blood. These receptors were collected from a woman aged 30 to 39 with Graves' ophthalmopathy. CDR3s include the opening cysteine and the closing phenylalanine or tryptophan. Each record gives: J gene, V gene, D gene, clone size, CDR3 DNA, CDR3 protein. A D gene is named only where the DNA matches it firmly. A clone size is listed for some rows: how often the clone was seen (once, few, many), or a class if it is expanded.

j_call: TRBJ1-6; v_call: TRBV14; d_call: .; clone_size: .; cdr3_nt: TGTGCCAGCAGCCAAGGGGGGGGCTTCGGCTCCTATAATTCACCCCTCCACTTT; cdr3_aa: CASSQGGGFGSYNSPLHF
j_call: TRBJ2-1; v_call: TRBV6-1; d_call: TRBD2; clone_size: few; cdr3_nt: TGTGCCAGCAAACAGGCCCTAGCGGGTTTCTACAATGAGCAGTTCTTC; cdr3_aa: CASKQALAGFYNEQFF
j_call: TRBJ2-2; v_call: TRBV3-1; d_call: .; clone_size: many; cdr3_nt: TGTGCCAGCAGCCAAGACCGAAACACCGGGGAGCTGTTTTTT; cdr3_aa: CASSQDRNTGELFF
j_call: TRBJ2-1; v_call: TRBV4-1; d_call: .; clone_size: few; cdr3_nt: TGCGCCAGCAGCCAGGGCCGGGACTCCCAACTTTACAATGAGCAGTTCTTC; cdr3_aa: CASSQGRDSQLYNEQFF
j_call: TRBJ2-7; v_call: TRBV14; d_call: .; clone_size: .; cdr3_nt: TGTGCCAGCAGCCAAGGACCAGGGAGAGAGCAGTACTTC; cdr3_aa: CASSQGPGREQYF
j_call: TRBJ2-3; v_call: TRBV7-9; d_call: .; clone_size: many; cdr3_nt: TGTGCCAGCAGCCCCCCGGCCGGGACGCCTAGCACAGATACGCAGTATTTT; cdr3_aa: CASSPPAGTPSTDTQYF
j_call: TRBJ2-7; v_call: TRBV5-1; d_call: .; clone_size: many; cdr3_nt: TGTGCCAGCAGTTTGGCAGGATCCTACGAGCAGTACTTC; cdr3_aa: CASSLAGSYEQYF
j_call: TRBJ2-5; v_call: TRBV20-1; d_call: .; clone_size: .; cdr3_nt: TGCAGTGCTTTCGGGACGGACGGGGGAGAGACCCAGTACTTC; cdr3_aa: CSAFGTDGGETQYF
j_call: TRBJ1-2; v_call: TRBV19; d_call: .; clone_size: .; cdr3_nt: TGTGCCAGTAGTATCACAGGGTCGGATGGCTACACCTTC; cdr3_aa: CASSITGSDGYTF
j_call: TRBJ2-3; v_call: TRBV30; d_call: TRBD2; clone_size: many; cdr3_nt: TGTGCCTGGAGTAAAGGACTAGCGGGACTTGGGGATACGCAGTATTTT; cdr3_aa: CAWSKGLAGLGDTQYF
j_call: TRBJ2-3; v_call: TRBV18; d_call: .; clone_size: many; cdr3_nt: TGTGCCAGCGCAACTCCAGCGTCACCCCTCCCAGATACGCAGTATTTT; cdr3_aa: CASATPASPLPDTQYF
j_call: TRBJ1-1; v_call: TRBV3-1; d_call: .; clone_size: .; cdr3_nt: TGTGCCAGCAGCCAAGAGTCGGGAAGTGAAGCTTTCTTT; cdr3_aa: CASSQESGSEAFF
j_call: TRBJ2-7; v_call: TRBV19; d_call: TRBD1; clone_size: .; cdr3_nt: TGTGCCAGTAGTGTGGACAGGGAATATGACGAGCAGTACTTC; cdr3_aa: CASSVDREYDEQYF
j_call: TRBJ1-3; v_call: TRBV4-2; d_call: .; clone_size: .; cdr3_nt: TGTGCCAGCAGCCAAGATGGCGGAATCTCTGGAAACACCATATATTTT; cdr3_aa: CASSQDGGISGNTIYF
j_call: TRBJ2-7; v_call: TRBV27; d_call: TRBD2; clone_size: many; cdr3_nt: TGTGCCAGCAGGGGGCAGACTAGCGACGACGAGCAGTACTTC; cdr3_aa: CASRGQTSDDEQYF
j_call: TRBJ2-6; v_call: TRBV6-2/TRBV6-3; d_call: TRBD1; clone_size: few; cdr3_nt: TGTGCCAGCAGCGCAACAGGGGGAACTGGGGCCAACGTCCTGACTTTC; cdr3_aa: CASSATGGTGANVLTF
j_call: TRBJ1-1; v_call: TRBV5-1; d_call: .; clone_size: many; cdr3_nt: TGCGCCAGCAGCTTGTACCGGAACACTGAAGCTTTCTTT; cdr3_aa: CASSLYRNTEAFF
j_call: TRBJ2-1; v_call: TRBV7-8; d_call: TRBD2; clone_size: many; cdr3_nt: TGTGCCAGCAGCTTAACCCCGCCGAGACTAGCGCGGGGAGGGGTCTACAATGAGCAGTTCTTC; cdr3_aa: CASSLTPPRLARGGVYNEQFF
j_call: TRBJ1-4; v_call: TRBV18; d_call: .; clone_size: .; cdr3_nt: TGTGCCAGCTCACCACCGACGGATAATGAAAAACTGTTTTTT; cdr3_aa: CASSPPTDNEKLFF
j_call: TRBJ2-5; v_call: TRBV7-2; d_call: .; clone_size: .; cdr3_nt: TGTGCCAGCAGCTCGAGTGGGTGGAGGACAGAGACCCAGTACTTC; cdr3_aa: CASSSSGWRTETQYF
j_call: TRBJ2-2; v_call: TRBV28; d_call: TRBD1; clone_size: many; cdr3_nt: TGTGCCAGCAGTTTCCTCGACAGGGGGAACACCGGGGAGCTGTTTTTT; cdr3_aa: CASSFLDRGNTGELFF
j_call: TRBJ2-3; v_call: TRBV20-1; d_call: TRBD2; clone_size: few; cdr3_nt: TGCAGTGCTTTCCGCGGGGGGCTGAGGACAGATACGCAGTATTTT; cdr3_aa: CSAFRGGLRTDTQYF
j_call: TRBJ1-5; v_call: TRBV2; d_call: TRBD1; clone_size: .; cdr3_nt: TGTGCCAGCAGTTTTACAGGGGAAGAACAGCCCCAGCATTTT; cdr3_aa: CASSFTGEEQPQHF
j_call: TRBJ2-2; v_call: TRBV2; d_call: TRBD2; clone_size: many; cdr3_nt: TGTGCCAGCAGTGTTAAACTAGCGTCCGGGGAGCTGTTTTTT; cdr3_aa: CASSVKLASGELFF
j_call: TRBJ2-7; v_call: TRBV20-1; d_call: TRBD2; clone_size: .; cdr3_nt: TGCAGTGCTCCGACTAGCGGCTACGAGCAGTACTTC; cdr3_aa: CSAPTSGYEQYF
j_call: TRBJ2-1; v_call: TRBV20-1; d_call: .; clone_size: few; cdr3_nt: TGCAGTAAAAGGGATCACGCCCGGAATGAGCAGTTCTTC; cdr3_aa: CSKRDHARNEQFF
j_call: TRBJ2-3; v_call: TRBV5-1; d_call: TRBD2; clone_size: .; cdr3_nt: TGCGCCAGCAGCTTGGCCGGGGGGGGAGCAGATACGCAGTATTTT; cdr3_aa: CASSLAGGGADTQYF
j_call: TRBJ1-2; v_call: TRBV7-2; d_call: TRBD1; clone_size: .; cdr3_nt: TGTGCCAGCAGCCCAGGGACAGAAGCTAACTATGGCTACACCTTC; cdr3_aa: CASSPGTEANYGYTF
j_call: TRBJ2-7; v_call: TRBV19; d_call: .; clone_size: few; cdr3_nt: TGTGCCAGTAGCTCCGACAGGTCTGCGTCCTACGAGCAGTACTTC; cdr3_aa: CASSSDRSASYEQYF
j_call: TRBJ1-1; v_call: TRBV28; d_call: .; clone_size: many; cdr3_nt: TGTGCCAGCAGTCCTAGACCCTCGGGGAACACTGAAGCTTTCTTT; cdr3_aa: CASSPRPSGNTEAFF
j_call: TRBJ1-2; v_call: TRBV6-1; d_call: .; clone_size: few; cdr3_nt: TGTGCCAGCAGTGAAGTCCAGGGTAGCTATGGCTACACCTTC; cdr3_aa: CASSEVQGSYGYTF
j_call: TRBJ1-2; v_call: TRBV27; d_call: TRBD1; clone_size: many; cdr3_nt: TGTGCCAGCAGCCCCGGGACAGCTAATTCTTTCTATGGCTACACCTTC; cdr3_aa: CASSPGTANSFYGYTF
j_call: TRBJ2-2; v_call: TRBV20-1; d_call: TRBD2; clone_size: .; cdr3_nt: TGCAGTGCTCTAGCGGGAGGGAACACCGGGGAGCTGTTTTTT; cdr3_aa: CSALAGGNTGELFF
j_call: TRBJ2-1; v_call: TRBV18; d_call: TRBD2; clone_size: many; cdr3_nt: TGTGCCAGCTCACCGTCTAGCGGGAACAATGAGCAGTTCTTC; cdr3_aa: CASSPSSGNNEQFF
j_call: TRBJ2-2; v_call: TRBV24-1; d_call: TRBD1; clone_size: many; cdr3_nt: TGTGCCACCAGTAGGGACAGAGGAACCGGGGAGCTGTTTTTT; cdr3_aa: CATSRDRGTGELFF
j_call: TRBJ1-2; v_call: TRBV28; d_call: .; clone_size: few; cdr3_nt: TGTGCCAGCAAGGTCCTGGGGGGAGGCTACACCTTC; cdr3_aa: CASKVLGGGYTF
j_call: TRBJ1-2; v_call: TRBV7-8; d_call: .; clone_size: few; cdr3_nt: TGTGCCAGCAGCTTAGTTTTGGGGTTTGGCTACACCTTC; cdr3_aa: CASSLVLGFGYTF
j_call: TRBJ1-4; v_call: TRBV30; d_call: .; clone_size: many; cdr3_nt: TGTGCCTGGAGTGTGCCGCGGACGAATGAAAAACTGTTTTTT; cdr3_aa: CAWSVPRTNEKLFF
j_call: TRBJ1-3; v_call: TRBV7-9; d_call: .; clone_size: few; cdr3_nt: TGTGCCAGCAGCCCCCTATCGTCGGGAGCTGGAAACACCATATATTTT; cdr3_aa: CASSPLSSGAGNTIYF
j_call: TRBJ2-1; v_call: TRBV7-2; d_call: .; clone_size: few; cdr3_nt: TGTGCCAGCAGCTTACAGGGGGGGACCTCCTACAATGAGCAGTTCTTC; cdr3_aa: CASSLQGGTSYNEQFF
j_call: TRBJ1-5; v_call: TRBV2; d_call: .; clone_size: many; cdr3_nt: TGTGCCAGCAGTGCTGATCAGCCCCAGCATTTT; cdr3_aa: CASSADQPQHF
j_call: TRBJ2-7; v_call: TRBV7-9; d_call: .; clone_size: .; cdr3_nt: TGTGCCTGCAGCTTGGAAGCGTTCTACGAGCAGTACTTC; cdr3_aa: CACSLEAFYEQYF
j_call: TRBJ2-1; v_call: TRBV20-1; d_call: TRBD1; clone_size: few; cdr3_nt: TGCAGTGCTAGAGAGCGGGGACAGGGGGCGTTGGATGAGCAGTTCTTC; cdr3_aa: CSARERGQGALDEQFF
j_call: TRBJ1-2; v_call: TRBV3-1; d_call: TRBD1; clone_size: many; cdr3_nt: TGTGCCAGCAGCCATGCGCATCCGGGACAGGGGACTGGCTACACCTTC; cdr3_aa: CASSHAHPGQGTGYTF
j_call: TRBJ2-5; v_call: TRBV30; d_call: .; clone_size: many; cdr3_nt: TGTGCCTGGGAAGCGGGACAACAAGAGACCCAGTACTTC; cdr3_aa: CAWEAGQQETQYF
j_call: TRBJ2-5; v_call: TRBV20-1; d_call: TRBD1; clone_size: many; cdr3_nt: TGCAGTGCTAGAGATTCGAGGGGGCACCAAGAGACCCAGTACTTC; cdr3_aa: CSARDSRGHQETQYF
j_call: TRBJ2-1; v_call: TRBV14; d_call: .; clone_size: few; cdr3_nt: TGTGCCAGCAGCCAAGATCTGAGGGCGCGGCAGTTCTTC; cdr3_aa: CASSQDLRARQFF
j_call: TRBJ2-7; v_call: TRBV20-1; d_call: .; clone_size: many; cdr3_nt: TGCAGTGCCCTAGATAACCACGAGCAGTACTTC; cdr3_aa: CSALDNHEQYF
j_call: TRBJ1-5; v_call: TRBV28; d_call: TRBD1; clone_size: many; cdr3_nt: TGTGCCAGCAGGGGACAGGGGGCAGGGAATCAGCCCCAGCATTTT; cdr3_aa: CASRGQGAGNQPQHF
j_call: TRBJ1-5; v_call: TRBV18; d_call: TRBD1; clone_size: many; cdr3_nt: TGTGCCAGCTCACCAGACAGGGCTAATCAGCCCCAGCATTTT; cdr3_aa: CASSPDRANQPQHF
j_call: TRBJ1-1; v_call: TRBV20-1; d_call: .; clone_size: many; cdr3_nt: TGCAGTGCTAGGCGAGCGAACACTGAAGCTTTCTTT; cdr3_aa: CSARRANTEAFF